This record concerns one T cell receptor (beta chain) sequence. There is no known antigen for this receptor. No base quality information exists; no much larger clone differs at one position. The data are from a study of blood T cell repertoires in COVID-19 (dated by TCRdb to 2018 to 2021). For context, the study as a whole: Samples covering the acute and convalescent phases of COVID-19 were provided by collaborators in the United States, Italy and Spain. The prospective study material was composed of cDNA or gDNA derived from T cells, B-cell-depleted T cells, or PBMCs. Deeply sampled blood TCRbeta repertoires from subjects exposed to, actively infected with, or recovered from COVID-19 were included in the dataset. The repertoires were made available in a free public database intended to serve as a resource for research on the immune response to SARS-CoV-2. Samples were obtained from the ongoing ImmuneRACE study (first 160 participants) and from 950 to 1,500 subjects provided by 6 global collaborators. The sample metadata nearly always contained a de-identified subject ID, COVID-19 status, age in years and sex. HLA class I and class II types, where available, came from metadata supplied by the sample provider rather than from assay-based typing. General study outcomes and caveats: Clinical and demographic metadata were provided uncurated, with the amount varying by source and participant.

V is reduced by 3 bases and J by 4 bases, leaving a spacing of 12 bases between them. The CDR3 runs 13 amino acids, cysteine and phenylalanine included. The DNA shown is the 39-base CDR3, in frame from base 1. The germline V gene (reference sequence) gives CDR1 as GTSNPN and CDR2 as SVGIG. Participants in the prospective study were aged roughly 18 to 100 years, lived in 20 to 25 United States geographic areas, and enrolled through a virtual design. In the prospective study, cohorts were assigned on the basis of participant-reported clinical history obtained from a screening survey and a study questionnaire. Recovered participants in ImmuneRACE Cohort 3 were defined by two consecutive negative NP/OP PCR tests, clearance by a healthcare professional, or resolution of symptoms. Each participant in the prospective study had whole blood, serum and a nasopharyngeal or oropharyngeal swab collected by mobile phlebotomists. Prospective study participants could optionally give additional blood draws and questionnaires over an approximately 2-month period. Blood samples from the prospective study were shipped frozen or at room temperature prior to DNA extraction.

TCRbeta CDR3 regions were amplified from genomic DNA by means of the immunoSEQ Assay, a bias-controlled multiplex PCR. From the authors' description of their analysis: The number of nucleated cells in each sample was estimated from the amplification of reference gene primers within the assay. Sequence reads were collapsed and filtered to measure the absolute abundance of every unique TCRbeta CDR3 rearrangement. For each sample, productive Simpson clonality was calculated as the square root of Simpson's diversity index over productive rearrangements. In TCRdb, the immuneACCESS table is reduced to in-frame sequences with V and J assigned. These tables do not hold every clone; where another copy was compared, an unresolved V gene accounts for under half, and the others remain unexplained. That table furnishes V, J and clone size, whereas the DNA furnished D and trimming. The sample table records more than 300,000 clones; just over 85% of these occur just once. The ten largest clones capture 10% of the sample.

The source is a woman between 18 and 29 years old who had recovered from COVID-19. Sequenced: PBMCs or T cells enriched from blood (not recorded which). Recombination joined TRBV30 with TRBJ1-1; TRBD1 is perhaps the D gene, given 5 matching bases. The nucleotide sequence is TGTGCCTGGAGCGCTCAGGGTCCCACTGAAGCTTTCTTT. This encodes CAWSAQGPTEAFF.